A single sample is the source of the 25 T cell receptor beta chains below, sequenced in a study of control samples from healthy donors and cancer patients. Sequencing used immunoSEQ multiplex PCR; TCRdb keeps in-frame clones, though not all of them. The data hold about 160,000 clones, with about 87% observed a single time. Sequenced input: blood. The receptors were sampled from a young man in good health.

The chain carries TRBV7-9 and TRBJ2-6; D gene ambiguous. The CDR3 length is 15 residues. The germline V gene has CDR1 SEHNR and CDR2 FQNEAQ (reference sequence). Trimming took 1 base from V and 2 from J, leaving 6 bases between them. In DNA form, the CDR3 reads TGTGCCAGCAGCTTAGGCGGAGCTGGGGCCAACGTCCTGACTTTC. Its protein is CASSLGGAGANVLTF.

This chain joins TRBV5-1 and TRBJ2-1; tentatively, D is TRBD2 (5 bases). V gave up 5 bases and J gave up 6 bases, with 18 bases separating them. Germline V lookup: CDR1 SGHRS, CDR2 YFSETQ. There are 15 residues in the CDR3. CDR3 in amino acids: CASRAGGSEINEQFF. The DNA for the CDR3 is TGCGCCAGCAGAGCCGGAGGATCTGAAATCAATGAGCAGTTCTTC. Variable domain in full (rest from reference TRBV5-1 and TRBJ2-1): KAGVTQTPRYLIKTRGQQVTLSCSPISGHRSVSWYQQTPGQGLQFLFEYFSETQRNKGNFPGRFSGRQFSNSRSEMNVSTLELGDSALYLCASRAGGSEINEQFFGPGTRLTVL.

The sample holds one count of this clone. The CDR3 here is CASRDIASFSPLHF. The DNA of the CDR3 is TGTGCCAGCAGGGATATAGCTTCTTTTTCACCCCTCCACTTT. The chain employs TRBV27 and TRBJ1-6, with D uncertain. Trimming took off 6 bases at V and 9 bases at J, with 15 bases between the two ends. This CDR3 region has 14 residues. Germline V CDR1 and CDR2: MNHEY, SMNVEV (reference sequence).

The chain is built from TRBV5-1 and TRBJ2-2; 9 bases fit TRBD1. Looked up from germline, CDR1 is SGHRS and CDR2 is YFSETQ. J lost 5 bases, V lost 0 bases, and 2 bases had no gene match. The CDR3 runs 15 residues. The CDR3 loop reads CASSLEGQGTGELFF. The CDR3 nucleotides are TGCGCCAGCAGCTTGGAGGGACAGGGAACCGGGGAGCTGTTTTTT.

V and J are TRBV28 and TRBJ2-1; D is tentatively TRBD1 or TRBD2 (6 bases each). This CDR3 contains 12 residues. The germline V gene has CDR1 MDHEN and CDR2 SYDVKM. V was clipped by 5 bases and J by 7 bases, with 9 bases between them. CDR3 residues: CASSLGGNEQFF. CDR3 coding DNA: TGTGCCAGCAGTCTAGGGGGGAATGAGCAGTTCTTC.

Regarding this clone: An end of the junction differs from the germline gene, which may be a read error. J is TRBJ1-1 and V is TRBV4-1; D is uncertain. The CDR3 spans 15 residues. Germline assignment: CDR1 MGHRA and CDR2 YSYEKL. CDR3 coding DNA: TGCGCCAGCAGCCCAAAAGCCGGGCCGAACTCTGAAGCTTTCTTT. This encodes CASSPKAGPNSEAFF.

This clone was found once. The chain joins TRBV9 to TRBJ2-5, with D unclear. The germline V gene encodes CDR1 SGDLS and CDR2 YYNGEE. The V gene lost 0 bases and the J gene lost 2 bases, with 8 bases spanning the gap. The CDR3 has 14 residues. The CDR3 region is CASSVDWGQETQYF. The CDR3 nucleotides read TGTGCCAGCAGCGTAGATTGGGGACAAGAGACCCAGTACTTC.

The rearrangement links TRBV11-2 to TRBJ1-5; D remains unclear. The germline V and J ends were trimmed by 3 bases and 4 bases, with 10 bases remaining between them. This CDR3 has 14 residues. The germline V gene encodes CDR1 SGHAT and CDR2 FQNNGV. For the CDR3, the DNA is TGTGCCAGCAGCTTCTGGGGAGGGAATCAGCCCCAGCATTTT. Amino acid sequence: CASSFWGGNQPQHF.

The V and J genes are TRBV4-1 and TRBJ1-1, with 7 bases fitting TRBD1. Trimming took 3 bases from V and 2 from J; bases not matched to a gene: 15. The CDR3 runs to 18 residues. In germline, CDR1 is MGHRA, CDR2 YSYEKL. The CDR3 sequence: CASSQTQWNRGENTEAFF. In DNA form, the CDR3 reads TGCGCCAGCAGCCAGACGCAATGGAACAGGGGCGAAAACACTGAAGCTTTCTTT.

The V gene is TRBV28, the J gene TRBJ1-5; D perhaps matches TRBD1 (5 bases). V was pared by 0 bases and J by 5 bases, with 14 bases between. CDR3 size: 16 residues. Germline CDR1 MDHEN, CDR2 SYDVKM. The CDR3 loop reads CASSLWGRAGDQPQHF. CDR3 sequence (DNA): TGTGCCAGCAGTTTATGGGGACGCGCGGGGGATCAGCCCCAGCATTTT.

The chain has TRBV4-3 and TRBJ2-7, with 12 bases aligning to TRBD1. This CDR3 comprises 18 residues. Trimming took 1 base from V and 5 from J; bases not matched to a gene: 12. The germline CDR1 and CDR2 sequences are LGHNA and YSLEER. The CDR3: CASSQGWITGQGADEQYF. The CDR3, as DNA: TGCGCCAGCAGCCAAGGGTGGATTACGGGACAGGGGGCGGACGAGCAGTACTTC.

This clone was recorded many times. V is TRBV10-3 and J is TRBJ2-1, with D hard to call. This CDR3 is built from 13 residues. V dropped 2 bases and J dropped 4 bases, with 6 bases sitting between them. Germline V gives CDR1 ENHRY, CDR2 SYGVKD. The CDR3 here is CAISEGPYNEQFF. Here the CDR3 DNA reads TGTGCCATCAGTGAGGGGCCTTACAATGAGCAGTTCTTC.

V gene TRBV24-1 combines with J gene TRBJ2-3, with D unclear. V lost 4 bases, J lost 6 bases, and 13 bases lay in between. Germline loops: CDR1 KGHDR, CDR2 SFDVKD. This CDR3 spans 14 amino acids. The CDR3 DNA follows: TGTGCCACCAGTGAGAACAAGGAGCCTGATACGCAGTATTTT. Its protein is CATSENKEPDTQYF.

V and J are TRBV3-1 (or the pseudogene TRBV3-2) and TRBJ1-5, with D unclear. This CDR3 is 13 amino acids long. Trimming cost V 3 bases and J 0 bases, with 3 bases left between them. Germline V gene sequence: CDR1 LGHDT, CDR2 YNNKEL (reference sequence). Here the CDR3 DNA reads TGTGCCAGCAGCCAGTATAGCAATCAGCCCCAGCATTTT. Protein: CASSQYSNQPQHF.

The gene calls are TRBV5-1 and TRBJ1-4; TRBD1 matches at 7 bases. The CDR3 runs to 14 residues. The junction had 5 bases not matched to a gene; V was cut back by 4 bases and J by 5 bases. Germline V lookup: CDR1 SGHRS, CDR2 YFSETQ. The CDR3 nucleotides read TGCGCCAGCAGCCTAGGGGGCCCGAATGAAAAACTGTTTTTT. Its protein product is CASSLGGPNEKLFF.

The chain carries TRBV6-5 and TRBJ1-2, with D uncertain. Germline V gives CDR1 MNHEY, CDR2 SVGAGI. Trimming cost V 6 bases and J 8 bases, with 13 bases left between them. CDR3 length equals 12 residues. The CDR3 loop reads CASRNGGGGYTF. The CDR3 DNA reads TGTGCCAGCAGGAACGGAGGTGGCGGCTACACCTTC.

The chain has TRBV9 and TRBJ2-1; D is perhaps TRBD2 (5 bases). Per the germline V gene, CDR1 is SGDLS and CDR2 is YYNGEE. Trimming stripped 4 bases from V and 9 bases from J, with 14 bases between. The length of the CDR3 is 13 residues. CDR3 bases: TGTGCCAGCAGCCTAGCAATTCGGGGTGAGCAGTTCTTC. Its translation: CASSLAIRGEQFF.

This clone showed up just a few times. The chain recombines TRBV16 with TRBJ1-5; D perhaps matches TRBD1 (5 bases). This CDR3 is 12 amino acids long. V gave up 6 bases and J gave up 4 bases, with 7 bases separating them. Germline lookup yields CDR1 KGHSY and CDR2 FQNENV. The CDR3 coding sequence is TGTGCCAGCAGTCGACAGAATCAGCCCCAGCATTTT. Encoded protein: CASSRQNQPQHF.

The genes are TRBV3-1 (or the pseudogene TRBV3-2) and TRBJ1-6, with D perhaps TRBD1 (6 bases). The CDR3 runs to 14 residues. The germline V gene has CDR1 LGHDT and CDR2 YNNKEL (reference sequence). V was pared by 1 base and J by 8 bases, with 9 bases between. In nucleotides, the CDR3 is TGTGCCAGCAGCCAAGGGGGGCTTTATTCACCCCTCCACTTT. Encoded protein: CASSQGGLYSPLHF.

This clone was counted a few times. This chain links TRBV28 with TRBJ2-7; 8 bases line up with TRBD2. Germline V CDR1 and CDR2: MDHEN, SYDVKM. V gave up 7 bases and J gave up 2 bases; unmatched junction bases: 16. This CDR3 is 17 amino acids long. CDR3 coding DNA: TGTGCCAGCACGAGAGGGGACCAGGGACTAGTCACCTACGAGCAGTACTTC. Residues: CASTRGDQGLVTYEQYF.

The V call is TRBV5-1, the J call TRBJ1-1; a weak D match, TRBD1 (5 bases). Looked up from germline, CDR1 is SGHRS and CDR2 is YFSETQ. The CDR3 has 12 amino acids. With 6 bases removed from V and 5 bases from J, the gap between germline ends came to 11 bases. The CDR3 DNA reads TGCGCCAGCACGACAGAGGGGACTGAAGCTTTCTTT. Translation gives CASTTEGTEAFF.

This chain links TRBV21-1 with TRBJ2-1; whether TRBD2, the table's D call, matches the DNA was not checked. TRBV21-1 is marked as a pseudogene. This CDR3 comprises 9 residues. CDR3 residues: CARPGPQFF. CDR3 bases: TGTGCGAGACCGGGTCCCCAGTTCTTC.

CDR3 in DNA: TGTGCCACCTTATACGGACTAGCGGGGGCCTACGAGCAGTACTTC. Protein sequence: CATLYGLAGAYEQYF. The chain has TRBV6-5 and TRBJ2-7; TRBD2 matches at 13 bases. Trimming took 10 bases from V and 2 from J; bases not matched to a gene: 8. Per the germline V gene, CDR1 is MNHEY and CDR2 is SVGAGI. The CDR3 has 15 amino acids.

This sequence joins TRBV5-4 and TRBJ1-4; D is possibly TRBD1 (5 bases). In germline, CDR1 is SGHNT, CDR2 YYREEE (reference sequence). This CDR3 has 15 amino acids. Trimming stripped 4 bases from V and 4 bases from J, with 14 bases between. CDR3 residues: CASSLGGLLNEKLFF. CDR3 DNA: TGTGCCAGCAGCCTCGGGGGACTGCTTAATGAAAAACTGTTTTTT. Together with reference TRBV5-4 and TRBJ1-4, the CDR3 gives the full variable domain: ETGVTQSPTHLIKTRGQQVTLRCSSQSGHNTVSWYQQALGQGPQFIFQYYREEENGRGNFPPRFSGLQFPNYSSELNVNALELDDSALYLCASSLGGLLNEKLFFGSGTQLSVL.

In this sample, this clone turned up once. This sequence joins TRBV13 and TRBJ2-1, with D possibly matching TRBD2 (6 bases). The ends were cut back, 5 bases at V and 3 bases at J, with 17 bases in the middle. The CDR3 consists of 16 residues. CDR1 is PRHDT, CDR2 FYEKMQ, per germline (reference sequence). The CDR3 DNA is TGTGCCAGCAGCCCAATGGGGGGACCTAACTACAATGAGCAGTTCTTC. The encoded protein is CASSPMGGPNYNEQFF. Drawing the rest from reference TRBV13 and TRBJ2-1, the complete variable domain is AAGVIQSPRHLIKEKRETATLKCYPIPRHDTVYWYQQGPGQDPQFLISFYEKMQSDKGSIPDRFSAQQFSDYHSELNMSSLELGDSALYFCASSPMGGPNYNEQFFGPGTRLTVL.